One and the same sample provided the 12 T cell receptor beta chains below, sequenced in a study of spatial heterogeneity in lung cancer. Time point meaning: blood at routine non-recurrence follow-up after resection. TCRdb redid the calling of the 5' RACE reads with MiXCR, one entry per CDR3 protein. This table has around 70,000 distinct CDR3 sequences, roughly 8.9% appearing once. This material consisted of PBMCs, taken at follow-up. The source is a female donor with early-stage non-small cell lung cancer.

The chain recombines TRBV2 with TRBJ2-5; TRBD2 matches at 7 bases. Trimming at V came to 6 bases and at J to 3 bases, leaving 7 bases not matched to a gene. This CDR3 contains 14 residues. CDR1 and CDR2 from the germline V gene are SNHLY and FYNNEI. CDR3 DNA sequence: TGTGCCAGCAGGGAGCGGGGCCTGAAAGAGACCCAGTACTTC. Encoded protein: CASRERGLKETQYF.

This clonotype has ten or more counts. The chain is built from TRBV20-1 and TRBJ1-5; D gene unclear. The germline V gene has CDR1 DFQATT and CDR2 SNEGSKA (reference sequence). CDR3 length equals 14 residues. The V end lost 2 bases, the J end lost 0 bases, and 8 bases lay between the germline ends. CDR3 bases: TGCAGTGCTAGAAGGAGCTATAGCAATCAGCCCCAGCATTTT. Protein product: CSARRSYSNQPQHF.

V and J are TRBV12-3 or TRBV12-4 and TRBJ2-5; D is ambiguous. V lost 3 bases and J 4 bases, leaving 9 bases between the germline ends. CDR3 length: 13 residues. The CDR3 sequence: CASSLRQVETQYF. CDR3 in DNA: TGTGCCAGCAGTTTGAGGCAGGTAGAGACCCAGTACTTC.

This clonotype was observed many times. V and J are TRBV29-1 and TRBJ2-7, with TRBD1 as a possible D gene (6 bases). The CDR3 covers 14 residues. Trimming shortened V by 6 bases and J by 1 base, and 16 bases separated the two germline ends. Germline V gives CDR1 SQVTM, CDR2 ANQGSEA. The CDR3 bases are TGCAGCGTCCAGGGGAGCCTGGAATCCTACGAGCAGTACTTC. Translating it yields CSVQGSLESYEQYF.

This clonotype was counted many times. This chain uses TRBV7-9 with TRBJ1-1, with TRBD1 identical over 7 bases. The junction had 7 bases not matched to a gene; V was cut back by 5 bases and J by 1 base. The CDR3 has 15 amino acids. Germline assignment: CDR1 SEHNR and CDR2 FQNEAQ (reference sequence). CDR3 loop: CASSAQGLPNTEAFF. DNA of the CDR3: TGTGCCAGCAGCGCACAGGGGCTACCGAACACTGAAGCTTTCTTT.

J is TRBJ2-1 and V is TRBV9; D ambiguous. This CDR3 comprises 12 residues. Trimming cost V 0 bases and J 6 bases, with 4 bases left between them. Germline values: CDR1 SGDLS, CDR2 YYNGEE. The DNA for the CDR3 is TGTGCCAGCAGCGTAGCGGGCAATGAGCAGTTCTTC. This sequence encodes CASSVAGNEQFF. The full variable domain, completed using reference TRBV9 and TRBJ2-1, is DSGVTQTPKHLITATGQRVTLRCSPRSGDLSVYWYQQSLDQGLQFLIQYYNGEERAKGNILERFSAQQFPDLHSELNLSSLELGDSALYFCASSVAGNEQFFGPGTRLTVL.

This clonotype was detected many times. Here the CDR3 DNA reads TGTGCCAGCAGCTTAGCCGGTGTCAGAACTAGGTTCTTC. Translating gives CASSLAGVRTRFF. The J gene is TRBJ2-1, the V gene TRBV11-2; TRBD2 might be the D (5 bases). The V end was cut by 1 base, the J end by 15 bases, with 16 bases between. CDR1 and CDR2 from the germline V gene are SGHAT and FQNNGV. This CDR3 spans 13 amino acids.

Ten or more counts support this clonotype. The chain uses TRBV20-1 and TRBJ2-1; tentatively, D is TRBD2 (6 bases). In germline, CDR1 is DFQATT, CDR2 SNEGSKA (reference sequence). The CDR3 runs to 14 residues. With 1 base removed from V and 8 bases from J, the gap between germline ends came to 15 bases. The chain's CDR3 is CSARAPAGSYEQFF. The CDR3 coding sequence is TGCAGTGCTAGAGCCCCAGCGGGTAGTTATGAGCAGTTCTTC.

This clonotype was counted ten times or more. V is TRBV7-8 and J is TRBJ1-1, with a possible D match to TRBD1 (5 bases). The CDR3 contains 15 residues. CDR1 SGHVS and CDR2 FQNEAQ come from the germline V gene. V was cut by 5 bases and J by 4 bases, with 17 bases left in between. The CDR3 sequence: CASSPARVGGTEAFF. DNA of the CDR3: TGTGCCAGCAGCCCTGCCCGGGTCGGGGGCACTGAAGCTTTCTTT.

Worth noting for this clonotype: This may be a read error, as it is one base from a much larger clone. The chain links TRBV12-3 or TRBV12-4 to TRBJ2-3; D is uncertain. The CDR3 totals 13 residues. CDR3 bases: TGTGCCAGCAGTTTATCATTTTCAGATATGCAGTATTTT. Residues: CASSLSFSDMQYF.

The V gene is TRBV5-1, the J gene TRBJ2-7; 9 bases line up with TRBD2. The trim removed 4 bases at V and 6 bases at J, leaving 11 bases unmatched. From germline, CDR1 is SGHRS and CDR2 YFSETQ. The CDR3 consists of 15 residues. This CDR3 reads CASSPRPAGGGEQYF. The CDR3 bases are TGCGCCAGCAGCCCTAGGCCGGCGGGAGGGGGCGAGCAGTACTTC.

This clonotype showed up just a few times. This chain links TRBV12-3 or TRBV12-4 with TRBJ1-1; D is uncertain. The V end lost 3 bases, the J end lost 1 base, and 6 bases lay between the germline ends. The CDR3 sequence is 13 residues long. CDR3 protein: CASSFIANTEAFF. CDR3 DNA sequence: TGTGCCAGCAGTTTCATTGCGAACACTGAAGCTTTCTTT.